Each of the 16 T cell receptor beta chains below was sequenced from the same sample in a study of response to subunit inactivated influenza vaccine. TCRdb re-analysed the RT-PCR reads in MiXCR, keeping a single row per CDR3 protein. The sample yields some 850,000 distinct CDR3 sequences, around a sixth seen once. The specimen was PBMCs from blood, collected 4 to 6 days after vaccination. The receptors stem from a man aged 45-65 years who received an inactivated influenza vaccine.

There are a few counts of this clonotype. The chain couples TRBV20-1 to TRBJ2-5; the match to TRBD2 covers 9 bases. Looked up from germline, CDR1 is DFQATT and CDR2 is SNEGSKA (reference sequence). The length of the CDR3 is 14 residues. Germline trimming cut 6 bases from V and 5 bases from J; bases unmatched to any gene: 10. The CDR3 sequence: CSAPLAGRGETQYF. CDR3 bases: TGCAGTGCCCCCCTAGCGGGGAGGGGCGAGACCCAGTACTTC.

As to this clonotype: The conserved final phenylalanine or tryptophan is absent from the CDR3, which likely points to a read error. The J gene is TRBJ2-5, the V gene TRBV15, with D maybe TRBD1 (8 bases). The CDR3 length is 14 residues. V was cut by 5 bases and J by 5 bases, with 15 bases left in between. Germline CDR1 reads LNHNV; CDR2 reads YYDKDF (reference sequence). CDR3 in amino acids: CATSGQGGGETQYL. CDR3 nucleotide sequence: TGTGCCACCAGCGGACAGGGAGGGGGTGAGACCCAGTACCTC.

The CDR3 is CSAYRTGVLEKLFF. The CDR3 nucleotides read TGCAGTGCTTACCGGACAGGGGTGTTAGAAAAACTGTTTTTT. The J gene is TRBJ1-4, the V gene TRBV20-1, with 9 bases identical to TRBD1. CDR1 DFQATT and CDR2 SNEGSKA come from the germline V gene (reference sequence). This CDR3 spans 14 amino acids. J lost 8 bases, V lost 5 bases, and 9 bases had no gene match.

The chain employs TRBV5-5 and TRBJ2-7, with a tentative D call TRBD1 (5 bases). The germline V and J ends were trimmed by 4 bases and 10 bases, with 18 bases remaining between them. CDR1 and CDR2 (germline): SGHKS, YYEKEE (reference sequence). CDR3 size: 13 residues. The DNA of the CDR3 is TGTGCCAGCAGCGCGGACATCCCTCTCGAACAGTACTTC. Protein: CASSADIPLEQYF.

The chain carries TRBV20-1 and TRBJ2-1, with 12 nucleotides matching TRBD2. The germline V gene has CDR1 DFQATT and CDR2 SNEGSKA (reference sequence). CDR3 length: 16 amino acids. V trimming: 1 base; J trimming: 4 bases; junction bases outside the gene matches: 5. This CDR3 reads CSARGGLAGKYNEQFF. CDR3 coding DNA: TGCAGTGCTAGAGGTGGACTAGCGGGAAAATACAATGAGCAGTTCTTC.

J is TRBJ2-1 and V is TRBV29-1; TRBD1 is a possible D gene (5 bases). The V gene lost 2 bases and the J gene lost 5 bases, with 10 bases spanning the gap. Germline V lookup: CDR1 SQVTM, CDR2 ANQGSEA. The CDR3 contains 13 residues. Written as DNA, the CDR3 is TGCAGCGTTGAACAGGGCATCAACAATGAGCAGTTCTTC. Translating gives CSVEQGINNEQFF.

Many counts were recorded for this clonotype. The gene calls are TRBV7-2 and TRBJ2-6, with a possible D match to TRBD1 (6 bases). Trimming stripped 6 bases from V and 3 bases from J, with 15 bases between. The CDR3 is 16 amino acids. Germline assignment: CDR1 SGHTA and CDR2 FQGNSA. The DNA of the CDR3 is TGTGCCAGCAGTCCAGGGGTTCTAGTTGGGGCCAACGTCCTGACTTTC. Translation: CASSPGVLVGANVLTF.

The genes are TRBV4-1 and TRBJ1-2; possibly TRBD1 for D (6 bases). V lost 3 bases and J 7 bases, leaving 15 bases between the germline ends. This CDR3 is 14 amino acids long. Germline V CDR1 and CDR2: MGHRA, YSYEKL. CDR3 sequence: CASSHTVEGGGYTF. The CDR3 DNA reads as TGCGCCAGCAGCCACACAGTTGAGGGGGGTGGCTACACCTTC.

CDR3 amino acids: CASSLRGPTTDTQYF. The DNA for the CDR3 is TGTGCCAGCAGCTTGCGGGGGCCGACCACAGATACGCAGTATTTT. The V and J genes are TRBV7-2 and TRBJ2-3; D might be TRBD2 (7 bases). Trimming removed 3 bases from V and 2 bases from J, with 12 bases in between. Germline loops: CDR1 SGHTA, CDR2 FQGNSA. CDR3 length: 15 residues.

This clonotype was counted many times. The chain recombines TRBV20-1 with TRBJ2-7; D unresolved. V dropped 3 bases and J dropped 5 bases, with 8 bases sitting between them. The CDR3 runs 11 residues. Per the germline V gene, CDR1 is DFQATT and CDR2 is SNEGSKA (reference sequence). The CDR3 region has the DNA TGCAGTGCTAGGGGTCTCGACGAGCAGTACTTC. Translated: CSARGLDEQYF.

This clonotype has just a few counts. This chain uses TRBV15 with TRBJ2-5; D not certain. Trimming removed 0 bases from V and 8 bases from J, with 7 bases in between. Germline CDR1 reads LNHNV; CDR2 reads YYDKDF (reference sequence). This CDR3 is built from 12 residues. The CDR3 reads CATSREGRTQYF. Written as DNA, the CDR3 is TGTGCCACCAGCAGAGAGGGCCGAACCCAGTACTTC. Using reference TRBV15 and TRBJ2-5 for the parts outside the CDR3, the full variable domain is DAMVIQNPRYQVTQFGKPVTLSCSQTLNHNVMYWYQQKSSQAPKLLFHYYDKDFNNEADTPDNFQSRRPNTSFCFLDIRSPGLGDTAMYLCATSREGRTQYFGPGTRLLVL.

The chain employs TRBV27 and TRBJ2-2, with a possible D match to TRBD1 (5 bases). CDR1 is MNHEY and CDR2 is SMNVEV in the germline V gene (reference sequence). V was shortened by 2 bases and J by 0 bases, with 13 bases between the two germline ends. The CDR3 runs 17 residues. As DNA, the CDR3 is TGTGCCAGCAGTTTAATAAGGGGCAGAGCGAACACCGGGGAGCTGTTTTTT. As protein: CASSLIRGRANTGELFF.

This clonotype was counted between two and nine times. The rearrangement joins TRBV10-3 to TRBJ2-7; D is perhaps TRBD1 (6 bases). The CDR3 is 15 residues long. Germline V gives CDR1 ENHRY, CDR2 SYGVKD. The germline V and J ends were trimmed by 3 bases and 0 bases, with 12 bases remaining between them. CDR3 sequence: CAISDRGKDSYEQYF. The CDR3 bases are TGTGCCATCAGTGACAGGGGCAAAGACTCCTACGAGCAGTACTTC.

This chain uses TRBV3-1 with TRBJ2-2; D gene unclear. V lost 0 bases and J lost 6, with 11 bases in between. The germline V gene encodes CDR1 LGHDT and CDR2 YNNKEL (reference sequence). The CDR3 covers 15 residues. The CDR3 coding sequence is TGTGCCAGCAGCCAAGATATCGGTATACCCGGGGAGCTGTTTTTT. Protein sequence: CASSQDIGIPGELFF.

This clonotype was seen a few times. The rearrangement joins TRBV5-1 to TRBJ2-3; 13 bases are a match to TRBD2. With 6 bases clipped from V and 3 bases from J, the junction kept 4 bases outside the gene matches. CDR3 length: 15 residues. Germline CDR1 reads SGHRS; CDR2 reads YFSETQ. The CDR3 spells CASTWTSGSTDTQYF. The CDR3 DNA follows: TGCGCCAGCACCTGGACTAGCGGGAGTACAGATACGCAGTATTTT.

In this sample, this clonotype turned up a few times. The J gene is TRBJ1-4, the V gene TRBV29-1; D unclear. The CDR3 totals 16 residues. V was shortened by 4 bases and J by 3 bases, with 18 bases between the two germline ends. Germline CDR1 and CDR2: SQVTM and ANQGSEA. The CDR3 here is CSVVVSPSSANEKLFF. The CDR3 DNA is TGCAGCGTTGTAGTCAGTCCCTCGTCGGCTAATGAAAAACTGTTTTTT.